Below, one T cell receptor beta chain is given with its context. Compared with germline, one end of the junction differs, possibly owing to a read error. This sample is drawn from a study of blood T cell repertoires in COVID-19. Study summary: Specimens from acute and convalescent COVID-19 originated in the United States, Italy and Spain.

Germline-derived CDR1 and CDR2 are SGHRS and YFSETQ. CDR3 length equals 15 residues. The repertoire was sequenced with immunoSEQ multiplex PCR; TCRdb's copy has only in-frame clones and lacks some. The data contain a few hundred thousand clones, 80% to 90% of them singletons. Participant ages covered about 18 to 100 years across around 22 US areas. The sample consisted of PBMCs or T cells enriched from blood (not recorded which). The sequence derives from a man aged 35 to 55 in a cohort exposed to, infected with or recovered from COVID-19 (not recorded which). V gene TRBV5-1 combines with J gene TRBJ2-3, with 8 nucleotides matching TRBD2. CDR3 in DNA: TGCGCCTGCAGGGTAGCGGGAAGTGGGACAGATACGCAGTATTTT. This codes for CACRVAGSGTDTQYF. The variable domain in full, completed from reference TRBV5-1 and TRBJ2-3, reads KAGVTQTPRYLIKTRGQQVTLSCSPISGHRSVSWYQQTPGQGLQFLFEYFSETQRNKGNFPGRFSGRQFSNSRSEMNVSTLELGDSALYLCACRVAGSGTDTQYFGPGTRLTVL.